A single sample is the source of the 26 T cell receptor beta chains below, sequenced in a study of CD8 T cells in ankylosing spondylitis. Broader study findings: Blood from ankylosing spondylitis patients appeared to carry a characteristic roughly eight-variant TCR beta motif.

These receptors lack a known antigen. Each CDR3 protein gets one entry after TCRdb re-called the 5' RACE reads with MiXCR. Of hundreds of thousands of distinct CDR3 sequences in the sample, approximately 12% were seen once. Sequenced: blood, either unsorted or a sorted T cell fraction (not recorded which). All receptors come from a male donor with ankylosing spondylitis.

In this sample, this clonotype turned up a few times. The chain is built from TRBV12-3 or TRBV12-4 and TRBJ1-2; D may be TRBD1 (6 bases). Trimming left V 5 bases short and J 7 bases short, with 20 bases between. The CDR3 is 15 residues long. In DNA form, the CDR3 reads TGTGCCAGCAGTCCTGGACAGTCAGAACTGGGTGGCTACACCTTC. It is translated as CASSPGQSELGGYTF.

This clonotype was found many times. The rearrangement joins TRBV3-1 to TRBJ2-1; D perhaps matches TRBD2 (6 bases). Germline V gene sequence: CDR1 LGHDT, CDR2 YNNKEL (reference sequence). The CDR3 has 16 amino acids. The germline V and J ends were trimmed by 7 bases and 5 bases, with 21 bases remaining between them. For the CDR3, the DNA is TGTGCCAGCACCGAGTCCGGGACTCCCCGCAACAATGAGCAGTTCTTC. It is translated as CASTESGTPRNNEQFF.

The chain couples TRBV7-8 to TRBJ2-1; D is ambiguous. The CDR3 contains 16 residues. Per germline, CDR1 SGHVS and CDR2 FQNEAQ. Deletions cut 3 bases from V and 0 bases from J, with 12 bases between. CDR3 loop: CASSFFLGISYNEQFF. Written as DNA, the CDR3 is TGTGCCAGCAGCTTCTTTCTAGGGATCTCCTACAATGAGCAGTTCTTC. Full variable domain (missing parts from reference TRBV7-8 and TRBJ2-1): GAGVSQSPRYKVAKRGQDVALRCDPISGHVSLFWYQQALGQGPEFLTYFQNEAQLDKSGLPSDRFFAERPEGSVSTLKIQRTQQEDSAVYLCASSFFLGISYNEQFFGPGTRLTVL.

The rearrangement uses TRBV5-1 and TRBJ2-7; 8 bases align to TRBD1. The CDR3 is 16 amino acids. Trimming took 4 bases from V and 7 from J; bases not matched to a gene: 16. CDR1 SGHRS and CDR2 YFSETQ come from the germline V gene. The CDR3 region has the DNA TGCGCCAGCAGCCATTATCCGAGACAGGGGATGGGGGAGCAGTACTTC. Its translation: CASSHYPRQGMGEQYF. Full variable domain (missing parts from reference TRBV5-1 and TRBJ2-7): KAGVTQTPRYLIKTRGQQVTLSCSPISGHRSVSWYQQTPGQGLQFLFEYFSETQRNKGNFPGRFSGRQFSNSRSEMNVSTLELGDSALYLCASSHYPRQGMGEQYFGPGTRLTVT.

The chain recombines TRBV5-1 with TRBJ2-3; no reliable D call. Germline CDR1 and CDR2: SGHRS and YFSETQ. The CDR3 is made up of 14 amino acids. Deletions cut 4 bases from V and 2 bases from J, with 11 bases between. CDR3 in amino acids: CASSPPTYTDTQYF. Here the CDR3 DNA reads TGCGCCAGCAGCCCCCCGACTTACACAGATACGCAGTATTTT.

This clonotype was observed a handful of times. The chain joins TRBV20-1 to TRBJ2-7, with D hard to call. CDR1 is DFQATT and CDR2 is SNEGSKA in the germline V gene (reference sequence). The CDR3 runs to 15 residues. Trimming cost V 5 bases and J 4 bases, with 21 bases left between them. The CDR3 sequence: CSAARRASSTYEQYF. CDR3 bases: TGCAGTGCTGCCCGCCGCGCTTCCTCTACGTACGAGCAGTACTTC.

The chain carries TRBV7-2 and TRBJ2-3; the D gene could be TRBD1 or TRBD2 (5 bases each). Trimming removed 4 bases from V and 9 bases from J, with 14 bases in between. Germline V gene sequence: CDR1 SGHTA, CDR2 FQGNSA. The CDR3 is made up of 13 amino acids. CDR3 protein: CASSYGGQGTQYF. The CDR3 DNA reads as TGTGCCAGCAGCTATGGCGGGCAGGGAACGCAGTATTTT.

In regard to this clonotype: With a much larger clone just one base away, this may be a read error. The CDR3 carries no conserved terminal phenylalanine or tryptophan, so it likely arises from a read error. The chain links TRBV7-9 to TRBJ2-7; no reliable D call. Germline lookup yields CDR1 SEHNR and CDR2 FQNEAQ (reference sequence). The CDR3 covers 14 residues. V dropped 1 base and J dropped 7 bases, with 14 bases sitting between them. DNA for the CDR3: TGTGCCAGCAGCTTAGGTTCCGGTTTGGGGGAGCAGTACTCC. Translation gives CASSLGSGLGEQYS.

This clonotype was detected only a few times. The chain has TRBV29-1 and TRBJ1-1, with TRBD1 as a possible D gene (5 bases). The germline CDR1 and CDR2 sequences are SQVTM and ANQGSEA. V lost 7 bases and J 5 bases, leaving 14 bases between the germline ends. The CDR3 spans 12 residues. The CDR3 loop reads CSGLHGGTEAFF. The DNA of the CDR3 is TGCAGCGGCCTACATGGGGGGACTGAAGCTTTCTTT.

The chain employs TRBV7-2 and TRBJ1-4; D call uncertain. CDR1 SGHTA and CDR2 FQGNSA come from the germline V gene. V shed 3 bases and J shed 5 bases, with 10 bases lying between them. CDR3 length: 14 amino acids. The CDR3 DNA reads TGTGCCAGCAGCTTCCGGGCCGGCAATGAAAAACTGTTTTTT. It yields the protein CASSFRAGNEKLFF.

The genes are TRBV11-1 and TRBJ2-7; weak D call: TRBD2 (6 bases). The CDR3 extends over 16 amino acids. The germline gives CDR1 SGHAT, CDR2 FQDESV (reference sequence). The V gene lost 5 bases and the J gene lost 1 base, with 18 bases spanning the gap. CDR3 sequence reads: CASSPGLALYSYEQYF. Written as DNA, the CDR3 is TGTGCCAGCAGCCCTGGGCTAGCGCTCTATTCCTACGAGCAGTACTTC.

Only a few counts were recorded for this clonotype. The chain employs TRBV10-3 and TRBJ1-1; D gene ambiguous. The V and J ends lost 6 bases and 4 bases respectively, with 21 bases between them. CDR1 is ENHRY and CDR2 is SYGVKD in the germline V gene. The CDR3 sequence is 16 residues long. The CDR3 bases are TGTGCCATCAGGGAAATACACGGCCGCGGAGTCACTGAAGCTTTCTTT. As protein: CAIREIHGRGVTEAFF.

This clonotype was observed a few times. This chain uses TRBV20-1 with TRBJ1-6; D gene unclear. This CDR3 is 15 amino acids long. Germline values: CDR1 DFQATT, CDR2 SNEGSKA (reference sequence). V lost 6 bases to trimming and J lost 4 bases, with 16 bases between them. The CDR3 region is CSANRQDRYNSPLHF. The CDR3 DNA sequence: TGCAGTGCCAACAGACAAGATCGGTATAATTCACCCCTCCACTTT.

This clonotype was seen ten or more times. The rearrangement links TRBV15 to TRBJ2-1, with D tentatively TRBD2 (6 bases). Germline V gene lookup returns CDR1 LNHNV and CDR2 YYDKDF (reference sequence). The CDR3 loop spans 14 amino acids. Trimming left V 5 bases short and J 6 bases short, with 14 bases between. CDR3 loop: CATSQRSGVNEQFF. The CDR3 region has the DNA TGTGCCACCAGCCAGAGATCGGGAGTCAATGAGCAGTTCTTC. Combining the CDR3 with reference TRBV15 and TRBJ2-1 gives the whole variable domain DAMVIQNPRYQVTQFGKPVTLSCSQTLNHNVMYWYQQKSSQAPKLLFHYYDKDFNNEADTPDNFQSRRPNTSFCFLDIRSPGLGDTAMYLCATSQRSGVNEQFFGPGTRLTVL.

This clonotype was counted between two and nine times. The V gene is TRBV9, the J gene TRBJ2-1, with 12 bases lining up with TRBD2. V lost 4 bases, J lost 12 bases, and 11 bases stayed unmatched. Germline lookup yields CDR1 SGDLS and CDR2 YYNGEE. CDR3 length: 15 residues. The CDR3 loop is CASSPRTSGTVWQFF. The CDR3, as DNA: TGTGCCAGCAGCCCACGGACTAGCGGGACAGTATGGCAGTTCTTC.

CDR3 loop: CSALPDTGYEQYF. The CDR3 DNA reads TGCAGTGCTCTGCCCGATACAGGCTACGAGCAGTACTTC. The chain couples TRBV20-1 to TRBJ2-7, with D perhaps TRBD1 (5 bases). Between the trimmed V and J ends, which lost 5 bases and 3 bases, there was a span of 14 bases. The CDR3 runs 13 residues. CDR1 and CDR2 from the germline V gene are DFQATT and SNEGSKA (reference sequence).

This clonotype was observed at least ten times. This chain's CDR3 is CAISDRLRLAGGKYNEQFF. CDR3 DNA sequence: TGTGCCATCAGTGATCGGTTGAGACTAGCGGGGGGAAAATACAATGAGCAGTTCTTC. J is TRBJ2-1 and V is TRBV10-3; 13 bases align to TRBD2. The CDR3 has 19 amino acids. V gave up 3 bases and J gave up 4 bases; unmatched junction bases: 12. Germline V gene data show CDR1 as ENHRY and CDR2 as SYGVKD.

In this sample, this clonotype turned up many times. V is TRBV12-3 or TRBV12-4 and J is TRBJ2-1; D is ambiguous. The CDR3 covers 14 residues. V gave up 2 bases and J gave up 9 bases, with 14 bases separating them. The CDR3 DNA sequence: TGTGCCAGCAGTTTATCCCGTACCAGTTCTGAGCAGTTCTTC. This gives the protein CASSLSRTSSEQFF.

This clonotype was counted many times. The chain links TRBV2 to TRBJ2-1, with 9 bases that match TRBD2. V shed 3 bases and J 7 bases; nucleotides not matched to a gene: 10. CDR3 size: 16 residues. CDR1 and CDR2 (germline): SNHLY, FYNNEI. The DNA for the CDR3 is TGTGCCAGCAGTGAGACGTTAGCGGGAGTGCGTAATGAGCAGTTCTTC. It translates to CASSETLAGVRNEQFF.

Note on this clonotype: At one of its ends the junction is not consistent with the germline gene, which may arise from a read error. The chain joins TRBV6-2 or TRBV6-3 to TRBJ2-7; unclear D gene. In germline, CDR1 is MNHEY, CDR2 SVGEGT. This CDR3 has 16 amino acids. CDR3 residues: CASCYTQKLPSYEQYF. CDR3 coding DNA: TGTGCCAGCTGTTACACCCAAAAGTTGCCCTCCTACGAGCAGTACTTC.

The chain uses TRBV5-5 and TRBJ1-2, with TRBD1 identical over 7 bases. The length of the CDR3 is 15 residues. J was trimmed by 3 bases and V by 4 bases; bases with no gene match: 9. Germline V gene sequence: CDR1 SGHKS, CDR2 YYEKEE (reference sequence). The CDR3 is CASSGGQSEYYGYTF. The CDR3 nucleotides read TGTGCCAGCAGCGGGGGACAGTCGGAATACTATGGCTACACCTTC. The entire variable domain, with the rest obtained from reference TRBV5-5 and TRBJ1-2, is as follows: DAGVTQSPTHLIKTRGQQVTLRCSPISGHKSVSWYQQVLGQGPQFIFQYYEKEERGRGNFPDRFSARQFPNYSSELNVNALLLGDSALYLCASSGGQSEYYGYTFGSGTRLTVV.

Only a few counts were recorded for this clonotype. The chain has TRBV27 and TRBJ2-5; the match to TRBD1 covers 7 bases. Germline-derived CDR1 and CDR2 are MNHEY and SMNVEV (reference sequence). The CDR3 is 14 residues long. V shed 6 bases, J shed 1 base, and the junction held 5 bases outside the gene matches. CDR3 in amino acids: CASSVGQIQETQYF. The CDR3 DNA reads TGTGCCAGCAGCGTGGGACAGATCCAAGAGACCCAGTACTTC.

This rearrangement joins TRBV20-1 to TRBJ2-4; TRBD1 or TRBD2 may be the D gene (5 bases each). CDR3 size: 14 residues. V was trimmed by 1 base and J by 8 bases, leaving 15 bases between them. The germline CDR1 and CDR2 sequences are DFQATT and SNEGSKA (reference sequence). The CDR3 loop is CSARGQPLGDIQYF. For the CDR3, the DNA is TGCAGTGCTAGAGGACAGCCTTTGGGGGACATTCAGTACTTC.

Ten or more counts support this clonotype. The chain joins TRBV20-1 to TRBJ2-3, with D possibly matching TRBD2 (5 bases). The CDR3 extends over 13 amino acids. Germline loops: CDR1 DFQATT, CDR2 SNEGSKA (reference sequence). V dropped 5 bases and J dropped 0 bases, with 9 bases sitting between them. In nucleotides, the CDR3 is TGCAGTGCTGGACTCTATAGCACAGATACGCAGTATTTT. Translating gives CSAGLYSTDTQYF.

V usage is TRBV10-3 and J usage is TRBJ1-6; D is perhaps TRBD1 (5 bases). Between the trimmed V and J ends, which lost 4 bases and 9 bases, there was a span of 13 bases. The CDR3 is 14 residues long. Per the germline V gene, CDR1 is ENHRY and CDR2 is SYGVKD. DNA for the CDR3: TGTGCCATCAGTGGAGGGACCCACGGTTCACCCCTCCACTTT. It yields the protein CAISGGTHGSPLHF.

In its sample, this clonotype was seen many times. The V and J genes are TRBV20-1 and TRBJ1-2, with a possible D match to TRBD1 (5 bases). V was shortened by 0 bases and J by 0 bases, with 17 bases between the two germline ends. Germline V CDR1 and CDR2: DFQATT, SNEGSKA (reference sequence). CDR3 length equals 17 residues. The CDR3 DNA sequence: TGCAGTGCTAGAGATTTTGCAGGGAAAGTATCTAACTATGGCTACACCTTC. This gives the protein CSARDFAGKVSNYGYTF.